This T cell receptor beta chain was documented in a study of patients and donors after allogeneic stem cell transplantation. The CDR3 contains 14 residues. V was shortened by 1 base and J by 1 base, with 5 bases between the two germline ends. Per the germline V gene, CDR1 is LGHDT and CDR2 is YNNKEL (reference sequence). This clonotype was observed many times. MiXCR was run by TCRdb on the RT-PCR reads, yielding one entry per CDR3 protein. Among fewer than 500,000 distinct CDR3 sequences, around 15% were seen once, and the ten largest hold 6.5% to 7.5%. The sample taken for sequencing was blood, either unsorted or a sorted T cell fraction (not recorded which). The sequence was obtained from a human donor who was either an allogeneic HSCT recipient or a stem cell or donor lymphocyte infusion donor (not recorded which). It is not recorded whose cells these are; they may come from a transplant donor. The V gene is TRBV3-1, the J gene TRBJ1-3; D not resolved. The CDR3 DNA follows: TGTGCCAGCAGCCAAGGAACATCTGGAAACACCATATATTTT. It specifies CASSQGTSGNTIYF. The variable domain in full, completed from reference TRBV3-1 and TRBJ1-3, reads DTAVSQTPKYLVTQMGNDKSIKCEQNLGHDTMYWYKQDSKKFLKIMFSYNNKELIINETVPNRFSPKSPDKAHLNLHINSLELGDSAVYFCASSQGTSGNTIYFGEGSWLTVV.